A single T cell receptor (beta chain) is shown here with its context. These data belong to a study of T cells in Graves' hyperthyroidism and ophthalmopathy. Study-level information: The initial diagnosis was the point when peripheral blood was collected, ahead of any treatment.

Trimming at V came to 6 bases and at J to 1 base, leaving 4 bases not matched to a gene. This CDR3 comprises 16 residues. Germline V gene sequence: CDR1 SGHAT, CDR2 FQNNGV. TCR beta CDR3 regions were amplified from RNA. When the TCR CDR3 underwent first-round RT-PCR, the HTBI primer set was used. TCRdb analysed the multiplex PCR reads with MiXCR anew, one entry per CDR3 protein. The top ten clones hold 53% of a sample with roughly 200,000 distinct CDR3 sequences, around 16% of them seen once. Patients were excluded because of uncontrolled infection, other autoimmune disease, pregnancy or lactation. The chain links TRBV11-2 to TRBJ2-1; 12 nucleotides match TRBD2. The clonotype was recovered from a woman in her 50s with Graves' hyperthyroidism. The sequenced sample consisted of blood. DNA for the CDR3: TGTGCCAGCAGTAGACTAGCGGGAGTTTCCTACAATGAGCAGTTCTTC. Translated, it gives CASSRLAGVSYNEQFF.